The 28 T cell receptor beta chains given below trace back to one sample, sequenced in a study of response to subunit inactivated influenza vaccine. In TCRdb, the RT-PCR reads were re-called with MiXCR into one record per CDR3 protein. Of hundreds of thousands of distinct CDR3 sequences in the sample, just over 20% were seen once. The source was PBMCs from blood, collected less than 22 months after vaccination. The origin of the receptors is a man aged 50-75 years who received an inactivated influenza vaccine.

In this sample, this clonotype turned up a few times. This chain connects TRBV12-3 or TRBV12-4 to TRBJ1-4, with TRBD1 matching 7 bases. Trimming at V came to 6 bases and at J to 5 bases, leaving 12 bases not matched to a gene. The CDR3 contains 16 residues. The CDR3: CASSPNYGTVNEKLFF. CDR3 nucleotides: TGTGCCAGCAGCCCTAATTATGGGACAGTGAATGAAAAACTGTTTTTT.

As concerns this clonotype: A much larger clone differs from this one at a single base, so this may be a read error. The gene calls are TRBV12-3 or TRBV12-4 and TRBJ1-5, with D uncertain. The CDR3 loop spans 14 amino acids. The CDR3 nucleotides are TGTGCCAGCAGTTTAGTGCATAGCAATCAGTCCCAGCATTTT. This gives the protein CASSLVHSNQSQHF.

This clonotype was seen more than once but under ten times. The chain has TRBV11-3 and TRBJ2-3; D unresolved. Per germline, CDR1 SGHNT and CDR2 YENEEA. Trimming took off 4 bases at V and 8 bases at J, with 10 bases between the two ends. The CDR3 sequence is 12 residues long. The CDR3 loop is CASSSRHGTQYF. CDR3 bases: TGTGCCAGCAGCTCCCGACACGGTACGCAGTATTTT.

This clonotype was counted a few times. The chain joins TRBV11-1 to TRBJ2-3; the match to TRBD2 covers 13 bases. Losses at the gene ends were 4 bases for V and 0 bases for J; bases not matched to a gene: 13. This CDR3 contains 20 residues. The germline gives CDR1 SGHAT, CDR2 FQDESV (reference sequence). CDR3 sequence: CASSYIRWTSGGDSTDTQYF. The CDR3 nucleotides are TGTGCCAGCAGCTACATTCGTTGGACTAGCGGGGGAGATAGCACAGATACGCAGTATTTT.

At least ten counts were recorded for this clonotype. The chain links TRBV6-1 to TRBJ1-6; possibly TRBD1 for D (5 bases). V lost 5 bases and J lost 7, with 12 bases in between. In germline, CDR1 is MNHNS, CDR2 SASEGT. The length of the CDR3 is 14 residues. DNA of the CDR3: TGTGCCAGCAGTCCGACCGGGGCCAATTCACCCCTCCACTTT. This encodes CASSPTGANSPLHF.

Only a few counts were recorded for this clonotype. V gene TRBV29-1 combines with J gene TRBJ1-1; D not certain. V gave up 7 bases and J gave up 0 bases, with 12 bases separating them. This CDR3 has 13 residues. Germline CDR1 reads SQVTM; CDR2 reads ANQGSEA. The CDR3 DNA sequence: TGCAGCGGTGCTCGAGTTTTGAACACTGAAGCTTTCTTT. Its protein is CSGARVLNTEAFF.

This clonotype was picked up a small number of times. V usage is TRBV23-1 and J usage is TRBJ1-6; D is ambiguous. TRBV23-1 is known as an ORF, though its function is uncertain. The V and J ends lost 2 bases and 8 bases respectively, with 10 bases between them. CDR3 length: 14 amino acids. For the CDR3, the DNA is TGCGCCAGCAGTCAACTATCAGAGGATTCACCCCTCCACTTT. This codes for CASSQLSEDSPLHF.

In this sample, this clonotype turned up a few times. The chain links TRBV27 to TRBJ1-2, with 9 bases that match TRBD1. J gave up 4 bases and V 6 bases, and 6 bases lay outside the gene matches. Germline CDR1 MNHEY, CDR2 SMNVEV (reference sequence). This CDR3 is 14 amino acids long. The CDR3, as DNA: TGTGCCAGCAGCCGTGCGGACAGGGGCTATGGCTACACCTTC. Translated, it gives CASSRADRGYGYTF.

The rearrangement links TRBV7-9 to TRBJ2-3; 13 positions match TRBD2. Per germline, CDR1 SEHNR and CDR2 FQNEAQ (reference sequence). The CDR3 spans 18 residues. J was trimmed by 4 bases and V by 2 bases; bases with no gene match: 9. CDR3: CASSLSGTSGNEADTQYF. For the CDR3, the DNA is TGTGCCAGCAGCTTATCCGGGACTAGCGGGAACGAGGCAGATACGCAGTATTTT.

This clonotype was counted ten times or more. V is TRBV3-1 and J is TRBJ1-2; D is perhaps TRBD1 (5 bases). The CDR3 runs to 14 residues. Germline V gene data show CDR1 as LGHDT and CDR2 as YNNKEL (reference sequence). Trimming shortened V by 4 bases and J by 8 bases, and 17 bases separated the two germline ends. CDR3 bases: TGTGCCAGCAGCCTGCCCGGGACGGGTGAGGGCTACACCTTC. The encoded protein is CASSLPGTGEGYTF. Filled out from reference TRBV3-1 and TRBJ1-2, the complete variable domain reads DTAVSQTPKYLVTQMGNDKSIKCEQNLGHDTMYWYKQDSKKFLKIMFSYNNKELIINETVPNRFSPKSPDKAHLNLHINSLELGDSAVYFCASSLPGTGEGYTFGSGTRLTVV.

There are many counts of this clonotype. The rearrangement uses TRBV24-1 and TRBJ2-7; TRBD1 matches at 7 bases. V dropped 10 bases and J dropped 6; count of bases not matched to a gene: 5. This CDR3 comprises 11 residues. CDR1 KGHDR and CDR2 SFDVKD come from the germline V gene. The CDR3 loop reads CATADRVEQYF. In DNA, the CDR3 is TGTGCCACAGCTGACAGGGTCGAGCAGTACTTC.

The genes are TRBV4-1 and TRBJ1-2; unclear D gene. CDR3 length: 16 amino acids. Germline V CDR1 and CDR2: MGHRA, YSYEKL. Trimming cost V 2 bases and J 5 bases, with 18 bases left between them. CDR3 residues: CASSQYRNSRGYGYTF. CDR3 sequence (DNA): TGCGCCAGCAGCCAATATCGGAATTCTCGGGGATATGGCTACACCTTC.

V and J are TRBV28 and TRBJ2-3; the D gene is possibly TRBD2 (7 bases). V lost 6 bases, J lost 6 bases, and 13 bases lay in between. The CDR3 is 13 amino acids. The V gene's germline CDR1 is MDHEN and CDR2 SYDVKM. CDR3: CASRGGGGDTQYF. CDR3 sequence (DNA): TGTGCCAGCAGAGGGGGGGGTGGGGATACGCAGTATTTT.

This clonotype occurred a few times. The CDR3 region is CASSLRGIRSYNEQFF. DNA for the CDR3: TGTGCCAGCAGCCTCAGGGGAATTAGGTCCTACAATGAGCAGTTCTTC. The chain is built from TRBV14 and TRBJ2-1; a possible D gene is TRBD1 (6 bases). Deletions cut 4 bases from V and 1 base from J, with 14 bases between. This CDR3 is 16 amino acids long. Germline V gives CDR1 SGHDN, CDR2 FVKESK.

CDR3 bases: TGCAGTGCTCCCAAACCTGGGACAGGGGCGCGCATGGATACGCAGTATTTT. Protein product: CSAPKPGTGARMDTQYF. The V call is TRBV20-1, the J call TRBJ2-3; 10 bases are a match to TRBD1. Per the germline V gene, CDR1 is DFQATT and CDR2 is SNEGSKA (reference sequence). V shed 5 bases and J 6 bases; nucleotides not matched to a gene: 17. The CDR3 runs 17 residues.

This clonotype was seen more than once but under ten times. The V call is TRBV28, the J call TRBJ2-4, with 8 bases fitting TRBD1. V gave up 5 bases and J gave up 0 bases; unmatched junction bases: 6. Germline values: CDR1 MDHEN, CDR2 SYDVKM. The CDR3 consists of 16 residues. The CDR3 sequence: CASSPDRDLAKNIQYF. In nucleotides, the CDR3 is TGTGCCAGCAGTCCGGACAGGGACCTAGCCAAAAACATTCAGTACTTC. The full variable domain, in which reference TRBV28 and TRBJ2-4 provide the parts outside the CDR3, is DVKVTQSSRYLVKRTGEKVFLECVQDMDHENMFWYRQDPGLGLRLIYFSYDVKMKEKGDIPEGYSVSREKKERFSLILESASTNQTSMYLCASSPDRDLAKNIQYFGAGTRLSVL.

This clonotype was picked up a small number of times. The genes are TRBV20-1 and TRBJ1-2; 10 bases are shared with TRBD1. CDR3 size: 13 residues. Germline assignment: CDR1 DFQATT and CDR2 SNEGSKA (reference sequence). V gave up 5 bases and J gave up 7 bases; unmatched junction bases: 7. The CDR3 DNA reads as TGCAGTGCTCCCGGGACAGGGGTTGGTGGCTACACCTTC. This sequence encodes CSAPGTGVGGYTF.

The chain combines TRBV9 with TRBJ2-1; tentative D call: TRBD2 (5 bases). Between the trimmed V and J ends, which lost 2 bases and 0 bases, there was a span of 6 bases. The CDR3 has 14 residues. Germline CDR1 reads SGDLS; CDR2 reads YYNGEE. CDR3 sequence (DNA): TGTGCCAGCAGCGTTCGGGGCTCCTACAATGAGCAGTTCTTC. It translates to CASSVRGSYNEQFF.

This clonotype was detected only a few times. V is TRBV27 and J is TRBJ1-5; no firm D call. CDR3 length: 16 residues. CDR1 is MNHEY, CDR2 SMNVEV, per germline (reference sequence). The germline V and J ends were trimmed by 3 bases and 3 bases, with 15 bases remaining between them. The DNA of the CDR3 is TGTGCCAGCAGTTTCACGGCTGGGGTTATCAATCAGCCCCAGCATTTT. Its translation is CASSFTAGVINQPQHF.

CDR3 nucleotide sequence: TGCAGCGTCGACAGGGGTGGTACTGAAGCTTTCTTT. Translated, it gives CSVDRGGTEAFF. V is TRBV29-1 and J is TRBJ1-1, with 8 bases identical to TRBD1. Per the germline V gene, CDR1 is SQVTM and CDR2 is ANQGSEA. V trimming: 6 bases; J trimming: 5 bases; junction bases outside the gene matches: 5. The CDR3 contains 12 residues. The variable domain in full, completed from reference TRBV29-1 and TRBJ1-1, reads SAVISQKPSRDICQRGTSLTIQCQVDSQVTMMFWYRQQPGQSLTLIATANQGSEATYESGFVIDKFPISRPNLTFSTLTVSNMSPEDSSIYLCSVDRGGTEAFFGQGTRLTVV.

This clonotype has more than one count but fewer than ten. V usage is TRBV9 and J usage is TRBJ2-2; 8 bases fit TRBD1. Germline CDR1 SGDLS, CDR2 YYNGEE. V gave up 0 bases and J gave up 6 bases; unmatched junction bases: 7. The CDR3 contains 16 residues. CDR3 in DNA: TGTGCCAGCAGCGTAGGACAGGGGAGGATGGCCGGGGAGCTGTTTTTT. Protein sequence: CASSVGQGRMAGELFF.

This clonotype has only a few counts. The chain is built from TRBV6-1 and TRBJ1-1; perhaps TRBD1 as D (5 bases). The CDR3 extends over 15 amino acids. V was pared by 7 bases and J by 2 bases, with 17 bases between. CDR1 is MNHNS, CDR2 SASEGT, per germline. The CDR3 DNA follows: TGTGCCAGCACCACCCTCGGGGCACCTAACACTGAAGCTTTCTTT. Protein: CASTTLGAPNTEAFF.

This clonotype was observed a few times. This chain uses TRBV4-2 with TRBJ1-5; D remains ambiguous. Germline V gives CDR1 LGHNA, CDR2 YNFKEQ. This CDR3 region has 13 residues. Trimming took 1 base from V and 7 from J, leaving 8 bases between them. The CDR3 DNA sequence: TGTGCCAGCAGCCAAGTTTCCAACCAGCCCCAGCATTTT. Protein product: CASSQVSNQPQHF.

The V call is TRBV7-2, the J call TRBJ2-6; D might be TRBD2 (5 bases). Germline lookup yields CDR1 SGHTA and CDR2 FQGNSA. Trimming took off 5 bases at V and 0 bases at J, with 11 bases between the two ends. The CDR3 spans 16 residues. Here the CDR3 DNA reads TGTGCCAGCAGCCCGCAAAGCGGCTCTGGGGCCAACGTCCTGACTTTC. This codes for CASSPQSGSGANVLTF.

The chain links TRBV18 to TRBJ2-2; 7 positions agree with TRBD2. There are 16 residues in the CDR3. Trimming removed 6 bases from V and 6 bases from J; junction bases left unmatched: 13. The germline CDR1 and CDR2 sequences are KGHSH and LQKENI. The CDR3 nucleotides are TGTGCCAGCTCCCGTTCTAGCGGAGCCACGTCCGGGGAGCTGTTTTTT. This translates into CASSRSSGATSGELFF.

This chain joins TRBV5-5 and TRBJ2-1; TRBD1 aligns across 7 bases. The V gene end was trimmed by 0 bases and the J gene end by 1 base; junction bases not matched to a gene: 1. Germline-derived CDR1 and CDR2 are SGHKS and YYEKEE (reference sequence). The CDR3 totals 15 residues. The CDR3 sequence: CASSLARGSYNEQFF. As DNA, the CDR3 is TGTGCCAGCAGCTTGGCCAGGGGGTCCTACAATGAGCAGTTCTTC.

The chain employs TRBV3-1 and TRBJ1-2; 9 bases align to TRBD1. The CDR3 covers 15 residues. Germline V lookup: CDR1 LGHDT, CDR2 YNNKEL (reference sequence). With V trimmed by 3 bases and J by 2 bases, 4 bases remained unmatched. The CDR3 loop reads CASSHGDRANYGYTF. The CDR3 DNA is TGTGCCAGCAGCCATGGGGACAGGGCGAACTATGGCTACACCTTC.

The genes are TRBV5-1 and TRBJ2-6; a weak D match, TRBD1 (5 bases). Germline assignment: CDR1 SGHRS and CDR2 YFSETQ. V was pared by 0 bases and J by 2 bases, with 9 bases between. The CDR3 has 16 amino acids. This CDR3 reads CASSLAWGAGANVLTF. The CDR3 DNA sequence: TGCGCCAGCAGCTTGGCTTGGGGCGCTGGGGCCAACGTCCTGACTTTC. Looking up the rest from reference TRBV5-1 and TRBJ2-6 gives the full variable domain: KAGVTQTPRYLIKTRGQQVTLSCSPISGHRSVSWYQQTPGQGLQFLFEYFSETQRNKGNFPGRFSGRQFSNSRSEMNVSTLELGDSALYLCASSLAWGAGANVLTFGAGSRLTVL.